This T cell receptor (beta chain) was sequenced in a study of T cells after yellow fever vaccination. Background on the study: Where fractions had low cell numbers, libraries were prepared from them with the SMART-Seq v4 Ultra Low Input RNA kit.

This clonotype occurred a few times. Trimming removed 5 bases at V and 7 bases at J, with 12 bases between. Germline V gives CDR1 SEHNR, CDR2 FQNEAQ (reference sequence). The CDR3 has 14 residues. It was through 5'RACE template switching that TCR cDNA was made, with a universal primer site and UMIs added. TCRdb re-analysed the 5' RACE reads in MiXCR, keeping a single row per CDR3 protein. The table records under 400,000 distinct CDR3 sequences, around an eighth of them present only once. The chain carries TRBV7-9 and TRBJ1-6; D is ambiguous. This clonotype was sampled from a man aged 18 to 29 who received the YFV17D yellow fever vaccine. The sample consisted of CD4+ T cells sorted from PBMCs, taken 15 days after the yellow fever booster vaccination. The CDR3 bases are TGTGCCAGCAGCCAGGACCTGGACAATTCACCCCTCCACTTT. Encoded protein: CASSQDLDNSPLHF.